Listed below are T cell receptor beta chains from one sample, sequenced in a study of T cells after yellow fever vaccination. TCRdb fed the 5' RACE reads into MiXCR, producing one record per CDR3 protein. This sample has some 600,000 distinct CDR3 sequences, with 9% to 15% found just once. This material consisted of PBMCs, taken on the day of the yellow fever booster vaccination. The origin of the receptors is a man aged 30-40 years who received the YFV17D yellow fever vaccine. The conserved cysteine and the conserved F or W are not part of the CDR3 here. D genes are given only for firm matches.

j_gene,v_gene,d_gene,CDR3aa
TRBJ2-2,TRBV20-1,-,SARVRVGTGELF
TRBJ2-2,TRBV7-3,TRBD2,ASSLTQGTSRTGELF
TRBJ2-7,TRBV21-1,-,ASSTPTGYEQY
TRBJ2-7,TRBV7-2,-,ASSPPPPIYEQY
TRBJ2-2,TRBV5-1,-,ASSREGGNTGELF
TRBJ1-1,TRBV20-1,-,SGTPVNTEAF
TRBJ2-1,TRBV30,-,AWRRATPEQF
TRBJ1-6,TRBV10-3,-,AISEGGARSPLH
TRBJ2-3,TRBV21-1,-,ASSRGATGGAADTQY
TRBJ2-1,TRBV20-1,-,SHTSPDGSSYNEQF
TRBJ2-5,TRBV20-1,-,SAPTSQETQY
TRBJ2-7,TRBV28,-,ASSGRGGEQY
TRBJ1-6,TRBV5-1,TRBD1,ASSARTGLDSPLH
TRBJ2-4,TRBV6-2/TRBV6-3,-,ATGPFRDIQY
TRBJ2-7,TRBV30,TRBD1,AWSPGQGLREQY
TRBJ2-2,TRBV19,-,ASSKFTGELF
TRBJ2-3,TRBV4-3,TRBD1,ASSQDPRGRISADTQY
TRBJ2-1,TRBV20-1,TRBD2,SAGQLHGTSGHYNEQF
TRBJ2-7,TRBV11-2,TRBD2,ASSLALAEFEQY
TRBJ2-1,TRBV15,-,ATDRGGLNNEQF
TRBJ2-7,TRBV15,TRBD1,ATSITGDSYEQY
TRBJ2-1,TRBV9,TRBD2,ASSAVAGTSGSNEQF
TRBJ2-7,TRBV12-3/TRBV12-4,-,ASRGLSYEQY
TRBJ2-1,TRBV6-5,-,ASSYSIDLSEQF
TRBJ1-1,TRBV18,-,ASSPRGPPNTEEAF
TRBJ2-1,TRBV6-2/TRBV6-3,-,ASSRVSYNEQF
TRBJ2-2,TRBV2,-,ASLFAGELF